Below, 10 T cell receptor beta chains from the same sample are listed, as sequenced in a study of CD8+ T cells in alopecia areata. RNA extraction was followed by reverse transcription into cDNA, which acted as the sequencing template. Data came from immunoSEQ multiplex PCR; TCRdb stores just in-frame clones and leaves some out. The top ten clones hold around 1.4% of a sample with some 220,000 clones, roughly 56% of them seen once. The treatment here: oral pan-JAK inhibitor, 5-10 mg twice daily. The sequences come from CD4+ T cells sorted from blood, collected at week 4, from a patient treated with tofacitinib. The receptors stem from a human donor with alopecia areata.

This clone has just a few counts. CDR3 in amino acids: CASSAHHRHSTNEKLFF. The CDR3 region has the DNA TGTGCCAGCAGTGCTCACCACCGACACTCAACTAATGAAAAACTGTTTTTT. The chain is built from TRBV2 and TRBJ1-4; D ambiguous. The CDR3 contains 17 residues. V was trimmed by 4 bases and J by 0 bases, leaving 15 bases between them. Germline CDR1 reads SNHLY; CDR2 reads FYNNEI. Together with reference TRBV2 and TRBJ1-4, the CDR3 gives the full variable domain: EPEVTQTPSHQVTQMGQEVILRCVPISNHLYFYWYRQILGQKVEFLVSFYNNEISEKSEIFDDQFSVERPDGSNFTLKIRSTKLEDSAMYFCASSAHHRHSTNEKLFFGSGTQLSVL.

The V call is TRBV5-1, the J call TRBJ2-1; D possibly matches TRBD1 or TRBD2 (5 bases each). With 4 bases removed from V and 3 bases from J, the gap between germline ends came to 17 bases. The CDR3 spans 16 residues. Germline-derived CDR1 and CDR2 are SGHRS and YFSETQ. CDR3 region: CASSAQRGQGYNEQFF. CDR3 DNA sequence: TGCGCCAGCAGCGCGCAACGGGGCCAGGGCTACAATGAGCAGTTCTTC.

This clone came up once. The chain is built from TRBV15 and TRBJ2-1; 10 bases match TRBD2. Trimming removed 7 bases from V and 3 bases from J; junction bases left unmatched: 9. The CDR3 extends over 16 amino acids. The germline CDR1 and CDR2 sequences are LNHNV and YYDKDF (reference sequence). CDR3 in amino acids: CATTLAGGTLYNEQFF. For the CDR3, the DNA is TGTGCCACCACCTTAGCGGGGGGAACCCTCTACAATGAGCAGTTCTTC.

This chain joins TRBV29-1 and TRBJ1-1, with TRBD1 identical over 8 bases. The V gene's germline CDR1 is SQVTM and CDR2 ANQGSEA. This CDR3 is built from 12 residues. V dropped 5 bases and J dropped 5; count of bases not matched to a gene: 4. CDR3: CSVTNRGTEAFF. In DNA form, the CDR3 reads TGCAGCGTTACCAACAGGGGGACTGAAGCTTTCTTT. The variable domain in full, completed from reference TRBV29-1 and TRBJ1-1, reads SAVISQKPSRDICQRGTSLTIQCQVDSQVTMMFWYRQQPGQSLTLIATANQGSEATYESGFVIDKFPISRPNLTFSTLTVSNMSPEDSSIYLCSVTNRGTEAFFGQGTRLTVV.

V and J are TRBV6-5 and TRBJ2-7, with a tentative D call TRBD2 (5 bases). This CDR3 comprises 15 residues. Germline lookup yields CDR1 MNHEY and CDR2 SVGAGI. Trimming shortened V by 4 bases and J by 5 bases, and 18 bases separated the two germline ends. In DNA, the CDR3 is TGTGCCAGCAGTTCAGTCGGACTTATGGCCCACGAGCAGTACTTC. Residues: CASSSVGLMAHEQYF.

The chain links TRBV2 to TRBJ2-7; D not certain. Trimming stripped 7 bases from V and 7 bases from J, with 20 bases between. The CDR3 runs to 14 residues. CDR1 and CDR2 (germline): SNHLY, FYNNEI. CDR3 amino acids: CASTAQRTVYEQYF. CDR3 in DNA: TGTGCCAGCACCGCGCAGAGGACCGTGTATGAGCAGTACTTC.

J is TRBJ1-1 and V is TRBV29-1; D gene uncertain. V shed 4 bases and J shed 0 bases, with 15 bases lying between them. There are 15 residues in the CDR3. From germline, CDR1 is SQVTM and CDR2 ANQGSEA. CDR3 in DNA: TGCAGCGTTGGGGTGCCCAAAGGGTTGAACACTGAAGCTTTCTTT. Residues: CSVGVPKGLNTEAFF.

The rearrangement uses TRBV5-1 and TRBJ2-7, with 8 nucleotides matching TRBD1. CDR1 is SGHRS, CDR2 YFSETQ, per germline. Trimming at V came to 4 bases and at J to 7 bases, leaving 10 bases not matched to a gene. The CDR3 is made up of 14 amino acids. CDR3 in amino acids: CASSADRAAREQYF. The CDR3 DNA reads TGCGCCAGCAGCGCGGACAGGGCCGCTCGGGAGCAGTACTTC.

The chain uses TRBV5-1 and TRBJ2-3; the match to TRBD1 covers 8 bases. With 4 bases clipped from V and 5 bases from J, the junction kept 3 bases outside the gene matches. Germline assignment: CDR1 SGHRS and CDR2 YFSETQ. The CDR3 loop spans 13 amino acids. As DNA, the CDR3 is TGCGCCAGCAGCCCACAGGGGGGAGATACGCAGTATTTT. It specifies CASSPQGGDTQYF.

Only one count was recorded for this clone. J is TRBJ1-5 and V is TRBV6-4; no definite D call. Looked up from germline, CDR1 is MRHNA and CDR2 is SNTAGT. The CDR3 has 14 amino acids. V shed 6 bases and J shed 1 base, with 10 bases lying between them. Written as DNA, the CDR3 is TGTGCCAGCAGCCCCGGCGGAAGCAATCAGCCCCAGCATTTT. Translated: CASSPGGSNQPQHF.